This T cell receptor beta chain was profiled in a study of T cell responses to AZD1222 COVID-19 vaccine. The study, taken as a whole, reports: Only a handful of people who got AZD1222 tested seropositive at baseline. Repertoire sampling occurred only after the peak T cell response. There were mostly white British donors and more females than males, and clonal diversity was possibly underestimated.

Regarding this clone: The target antigen is unknown.

Some clones are missing from TCRdb's copy, which holds only in-frame ones; the method was immunoSEQ multiplex PCR. Here the sample spans roughly 140,000 clones, 70% to 90% being singletons. The CDR3 has 14 amino acids. V was clipped by 3 bases and J by 2 bases, with 11 bases between them. The germline V gene encodes CDR1 DFQATT and CDR2 SNEGSKA (reference sequence). The clonotype originates from an adult who had recovered from COVID-19. The source was peripheral blood, collected after recovery from COVID-19. The V and J genes are TRBV20-1 and TRBJ1-5; the D is unclear. CDR3 in amino acids: CSASLGQGNQPQHF. The CDR3 DNA follows: TGCAGTGCTAGTTTAGGGCAGGGCAATCAGCCCCAGCATTTT.